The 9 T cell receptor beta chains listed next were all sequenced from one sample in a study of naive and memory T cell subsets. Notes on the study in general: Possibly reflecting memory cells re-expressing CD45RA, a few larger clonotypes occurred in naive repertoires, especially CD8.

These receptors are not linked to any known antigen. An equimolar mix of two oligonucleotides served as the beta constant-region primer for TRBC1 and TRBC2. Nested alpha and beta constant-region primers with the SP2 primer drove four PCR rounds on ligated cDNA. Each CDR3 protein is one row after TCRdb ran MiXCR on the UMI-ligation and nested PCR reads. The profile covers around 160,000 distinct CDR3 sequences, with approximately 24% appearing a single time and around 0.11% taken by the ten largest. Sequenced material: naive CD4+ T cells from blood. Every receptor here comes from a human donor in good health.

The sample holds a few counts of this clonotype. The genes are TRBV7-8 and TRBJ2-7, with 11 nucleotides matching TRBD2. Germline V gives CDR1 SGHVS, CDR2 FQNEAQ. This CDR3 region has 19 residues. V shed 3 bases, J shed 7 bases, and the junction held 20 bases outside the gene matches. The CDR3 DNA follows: TGTGCCAGCAGCTTCCGTTTGGCTAGCGGGAGGTCACCTGTTGGTGAGCAGTACTTC. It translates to CASSFRLASGRSPVGEQYF.

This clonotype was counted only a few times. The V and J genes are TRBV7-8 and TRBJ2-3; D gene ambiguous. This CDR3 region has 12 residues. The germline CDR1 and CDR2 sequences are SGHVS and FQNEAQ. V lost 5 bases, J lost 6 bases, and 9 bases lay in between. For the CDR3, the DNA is TGTGCCAGCAGCCGGAACCTGGATACGCAGTATTTT. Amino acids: CASSRNLDTQYF.

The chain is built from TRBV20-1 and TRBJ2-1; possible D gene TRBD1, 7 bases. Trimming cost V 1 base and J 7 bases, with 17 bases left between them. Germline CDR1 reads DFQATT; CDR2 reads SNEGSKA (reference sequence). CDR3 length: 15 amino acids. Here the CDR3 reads CSARARGRGRNEQFF. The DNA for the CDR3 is TGCAGTGCTAGAGCGAGAGGCAGGGGGAGGAATGAGCAGTTCTTC.

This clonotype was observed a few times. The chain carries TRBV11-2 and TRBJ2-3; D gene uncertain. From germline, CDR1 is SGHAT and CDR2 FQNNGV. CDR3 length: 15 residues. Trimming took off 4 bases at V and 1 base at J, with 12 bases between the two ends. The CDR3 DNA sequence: TGTGCCAGCAGCTCTAGTATAGTCGGCACAGATACGCAGTATTTT. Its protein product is CASSSSIVGTDTQYF.

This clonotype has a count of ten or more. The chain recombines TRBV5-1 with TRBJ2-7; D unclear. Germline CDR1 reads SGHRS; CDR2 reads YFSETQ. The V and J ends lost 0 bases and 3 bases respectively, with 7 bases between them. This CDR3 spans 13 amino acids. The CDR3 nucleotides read TGCGCCAGCAGCTTGGAACAGCTCTACGAGCAGTACTTC. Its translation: CASSLEQLYEQYF. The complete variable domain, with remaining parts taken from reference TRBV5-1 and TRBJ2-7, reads KAGVTQTPRYLIKTRGQQVTLSCSPISGHRSVSWYQQTPGQGLQFLFEYFSETQRNKGNFPGRFSGRQFSNSRSEMNVSTLELGDSALYLCASSLEQLYEQYFGPGTRLTVT.

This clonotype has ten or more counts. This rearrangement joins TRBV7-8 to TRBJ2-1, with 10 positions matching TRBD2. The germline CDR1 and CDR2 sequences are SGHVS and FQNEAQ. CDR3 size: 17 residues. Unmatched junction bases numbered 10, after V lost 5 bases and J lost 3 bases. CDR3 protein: CASSGRLAGSLYNEQFF. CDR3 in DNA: TGTGCCAGCAGCGGGCGACTAGCGGGTAGCCTCTACAATGAGCAGTTCTTC.

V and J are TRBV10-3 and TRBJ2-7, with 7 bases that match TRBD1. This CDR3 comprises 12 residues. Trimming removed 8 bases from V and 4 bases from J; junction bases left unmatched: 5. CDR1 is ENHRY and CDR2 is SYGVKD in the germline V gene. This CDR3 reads CAIGDSSYEQYF. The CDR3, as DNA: TGTGCCATCGGGGACAGTTCATACGAGCAGTACTTC.

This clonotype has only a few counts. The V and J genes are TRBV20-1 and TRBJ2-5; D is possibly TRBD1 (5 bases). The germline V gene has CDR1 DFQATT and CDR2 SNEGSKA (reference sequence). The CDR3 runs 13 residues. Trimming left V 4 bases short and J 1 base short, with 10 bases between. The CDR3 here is CSATSRGQETQYF. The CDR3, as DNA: TGCAGTGCTACCTCAAGGGGCCAAGAGACCCAGTACTTC.

Here the CDR3 reads CATRAEGAGTEAFF. CDR3 DNA: TGTGCCACCAGGGCGGAGGGCGCAGGCACTGAAGCTTTCTTT. V usage is TRBV12-3 or TRBV12-4 and J usage is TRBJ1-1; tentatively, D is TRBD1 (5 bases). Between the trimmed V and J ends, which lost 10 bases and 4 bases, there was a span of 19 bases. This CDR3 spans 14 amino acids.